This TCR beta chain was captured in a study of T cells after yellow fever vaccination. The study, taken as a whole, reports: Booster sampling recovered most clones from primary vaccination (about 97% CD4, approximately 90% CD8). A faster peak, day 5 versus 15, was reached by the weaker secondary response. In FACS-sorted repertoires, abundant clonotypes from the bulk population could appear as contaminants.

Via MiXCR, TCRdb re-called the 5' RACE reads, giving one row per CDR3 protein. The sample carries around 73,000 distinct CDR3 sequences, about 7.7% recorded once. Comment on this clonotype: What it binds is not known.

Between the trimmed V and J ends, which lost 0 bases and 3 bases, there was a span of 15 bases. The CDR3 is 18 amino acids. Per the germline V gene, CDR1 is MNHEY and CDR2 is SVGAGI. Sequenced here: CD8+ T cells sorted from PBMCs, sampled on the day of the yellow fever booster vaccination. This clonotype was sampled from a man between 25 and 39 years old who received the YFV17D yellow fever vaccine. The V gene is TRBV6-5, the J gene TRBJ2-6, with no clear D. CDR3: CASSYSNTRLGGANVLTF. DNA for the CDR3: TGTGCCAGCAGTTACTCGAACACAAGATTGGGTGGGGCCAACGTCCTGACTTTC.